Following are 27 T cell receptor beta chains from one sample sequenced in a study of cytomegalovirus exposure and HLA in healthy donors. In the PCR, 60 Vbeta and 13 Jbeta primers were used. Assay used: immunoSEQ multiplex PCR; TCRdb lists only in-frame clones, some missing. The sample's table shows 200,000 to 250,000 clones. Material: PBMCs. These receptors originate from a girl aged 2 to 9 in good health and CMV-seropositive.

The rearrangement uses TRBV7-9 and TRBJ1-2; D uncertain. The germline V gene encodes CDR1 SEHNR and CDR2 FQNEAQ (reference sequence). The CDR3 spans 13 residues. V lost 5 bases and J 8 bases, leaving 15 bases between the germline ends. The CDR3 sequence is CASSPPSQRGYTF. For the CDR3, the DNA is TGTGCCAGCAGCCCACCGTCCCAACGGGGCTACACCTTC.

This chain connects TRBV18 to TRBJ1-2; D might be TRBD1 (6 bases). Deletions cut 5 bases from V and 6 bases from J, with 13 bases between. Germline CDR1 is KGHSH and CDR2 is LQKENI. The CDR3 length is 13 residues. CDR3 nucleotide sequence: TGTGCCAGCTCAGCCTTACAGGGAGATGGCTACACCTTC. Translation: CASSALQGDGYTF.

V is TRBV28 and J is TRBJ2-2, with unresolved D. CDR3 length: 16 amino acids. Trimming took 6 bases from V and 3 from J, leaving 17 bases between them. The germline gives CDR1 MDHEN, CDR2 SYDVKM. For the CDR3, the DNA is TGTGCCAGCAGCTTGACTGAGCTTCGGGACACCGGGGAGCTGTTTTTT. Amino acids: CASSLTELRDTGELFF.

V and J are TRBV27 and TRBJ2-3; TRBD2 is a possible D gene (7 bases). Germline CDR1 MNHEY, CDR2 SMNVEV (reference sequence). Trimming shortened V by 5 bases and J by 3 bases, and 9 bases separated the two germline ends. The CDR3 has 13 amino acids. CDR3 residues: CASSGRGTDTQYF. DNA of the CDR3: TGTGCCAGCAGTGGGAGGGGGACAGATACGCAGTATTTT.

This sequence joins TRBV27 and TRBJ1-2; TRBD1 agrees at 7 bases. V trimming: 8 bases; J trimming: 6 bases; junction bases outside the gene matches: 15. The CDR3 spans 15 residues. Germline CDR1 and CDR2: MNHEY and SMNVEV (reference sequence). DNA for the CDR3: TGTGCCAGCCGAAATCAAGACAGGGTTGGGAATGGCTACACCTTC. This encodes CASRNQDRVGNGYTF.

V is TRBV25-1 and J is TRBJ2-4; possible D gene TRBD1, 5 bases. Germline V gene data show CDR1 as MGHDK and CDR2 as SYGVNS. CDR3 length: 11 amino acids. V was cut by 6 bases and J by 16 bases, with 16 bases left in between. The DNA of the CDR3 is TGTGCCAGCAGAAAGGGGTCAGGTCTTTACTTC. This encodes CASRKGSGLYF.

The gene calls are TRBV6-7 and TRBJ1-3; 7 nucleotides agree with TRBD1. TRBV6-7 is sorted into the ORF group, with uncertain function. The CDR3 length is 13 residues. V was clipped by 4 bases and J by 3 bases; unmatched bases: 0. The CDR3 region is CASSWTGGNTIYF. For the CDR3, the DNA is TGTGCCAGCAGTTGGACAGGTGGAAACACCATATATTTT.

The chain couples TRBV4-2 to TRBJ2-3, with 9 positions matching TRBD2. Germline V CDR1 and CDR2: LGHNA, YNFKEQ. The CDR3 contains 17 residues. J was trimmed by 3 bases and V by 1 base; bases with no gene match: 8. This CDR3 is CASSQGGGLAKTDTQYF. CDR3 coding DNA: TGTGCCAGCAGCCAAGGGGGGGGACTAGCCAAAACAGATACGCAGTATTTT.

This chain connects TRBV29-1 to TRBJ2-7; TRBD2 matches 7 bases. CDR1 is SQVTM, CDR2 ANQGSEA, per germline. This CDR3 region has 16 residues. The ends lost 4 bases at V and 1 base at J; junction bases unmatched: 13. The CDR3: CSVGSGAASGSYEQYF. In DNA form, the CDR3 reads TGCAGCGTTGGATCCGGTGCGGCTAGCGGTTCCTACGAGCAGTACTTC.

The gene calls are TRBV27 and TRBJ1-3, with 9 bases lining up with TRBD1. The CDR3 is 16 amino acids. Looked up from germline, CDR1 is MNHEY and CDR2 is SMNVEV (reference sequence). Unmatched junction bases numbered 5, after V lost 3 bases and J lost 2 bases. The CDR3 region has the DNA TGTGCCAGCAGTTTGGGACAGGGAATGACTGGAAACACCATATATTTT. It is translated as CASSLGQGMTGNTIYF.

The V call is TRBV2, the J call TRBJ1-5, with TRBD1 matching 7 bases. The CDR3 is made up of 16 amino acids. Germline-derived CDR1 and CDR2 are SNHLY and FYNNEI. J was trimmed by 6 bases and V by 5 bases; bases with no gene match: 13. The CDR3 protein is CASSPSGTVVLQPQHF. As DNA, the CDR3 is TGTGCCAGCAGTCCCTCCGGGACAGTCGTTCTTCAGCCCCAGCATTTT.

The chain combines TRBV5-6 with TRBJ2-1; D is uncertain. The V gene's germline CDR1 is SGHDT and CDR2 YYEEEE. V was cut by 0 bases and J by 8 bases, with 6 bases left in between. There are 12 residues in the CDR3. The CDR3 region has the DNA TGTGCCAGCAGCTTGGGGTCGGATGAGCAGTTCTTC. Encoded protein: CASSLGSDEQFF.

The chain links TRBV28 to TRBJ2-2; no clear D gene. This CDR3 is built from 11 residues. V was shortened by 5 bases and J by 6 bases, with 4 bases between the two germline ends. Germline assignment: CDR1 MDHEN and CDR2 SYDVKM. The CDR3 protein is CASSPAGELFF. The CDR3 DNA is TGTGCCAGCAGTCCCGCCGGGGAGCTGTTTTTT.

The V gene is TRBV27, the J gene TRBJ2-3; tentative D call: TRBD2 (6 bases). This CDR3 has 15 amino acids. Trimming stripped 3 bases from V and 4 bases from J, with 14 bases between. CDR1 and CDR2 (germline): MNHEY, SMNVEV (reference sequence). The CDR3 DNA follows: TGTGCCAGCAGTTTCGGGGGTCAGGGACCAGATACGCAGTATTTT. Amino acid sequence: CASSFGGQGPDTQYF.

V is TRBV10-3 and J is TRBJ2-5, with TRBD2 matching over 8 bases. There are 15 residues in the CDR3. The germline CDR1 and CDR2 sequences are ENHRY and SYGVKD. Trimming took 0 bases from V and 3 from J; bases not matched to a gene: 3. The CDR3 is CAISESTTSEETQYF. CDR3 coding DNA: TGTGCCATCAGTGAGTCGACGACTAGCGAAGAGACCCAGTACTTC.

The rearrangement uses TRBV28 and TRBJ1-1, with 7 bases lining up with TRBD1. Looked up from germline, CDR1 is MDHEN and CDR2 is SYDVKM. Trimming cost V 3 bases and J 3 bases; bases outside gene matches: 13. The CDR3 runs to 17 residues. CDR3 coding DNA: TGTGCCAGCAGTTTCATCTTCCTCACAGGGGAACACACTGAAGCTTTCTTT. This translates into CASSFIFLTGEHTEAFF.

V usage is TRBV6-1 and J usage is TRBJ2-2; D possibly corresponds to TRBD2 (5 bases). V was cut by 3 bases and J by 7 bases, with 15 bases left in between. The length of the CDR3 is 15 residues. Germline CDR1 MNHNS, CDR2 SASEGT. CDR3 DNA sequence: TGTGCCAGCAGTGAGAGGGTCGGGCAGATCGGGGAGCTGTTTTTT. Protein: CASSERVGQIGELFF.

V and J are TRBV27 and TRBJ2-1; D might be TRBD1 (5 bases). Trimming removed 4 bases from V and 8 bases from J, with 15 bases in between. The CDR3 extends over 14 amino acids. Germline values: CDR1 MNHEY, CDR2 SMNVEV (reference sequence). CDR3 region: CASSSNLQVHEQFF. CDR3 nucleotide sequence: TGTGCCAGCAGTTCCAACCTACAGGTGCATGAGCAGTTCTTC.

CDR3 protein: CASSSEGAEAFF. CDR3 nucleotide sequence: TGCGCCAGCAGCTCAGAGGGGGCTGAAGCTTTCTTT. The J gene is TRBJ1-1, the V gene TRBV5-1, with D perhaps matching TRBD1 (6 bases). V was trimmed by 3 bases and J by 6 bases, leaving 9 bases between them. Germline V gene lookup returns CDR1 SGHRS and CDR2 YFSETQ. The CDR3 has 12 amino acids. Based on the CDR3 plus reference TRBV5-1 and TRBJ1-1, the full variable domain is KAGVTQTPRYLIKTRGQQVTLSCSPISGHRSVSWYQQTPGQGLQFLFEYFSETQRNKGNFPGRFSGRQFSNSRSEMNVSTLELGDSALYLCASSSEGAEAFFGQGTRLTVV.

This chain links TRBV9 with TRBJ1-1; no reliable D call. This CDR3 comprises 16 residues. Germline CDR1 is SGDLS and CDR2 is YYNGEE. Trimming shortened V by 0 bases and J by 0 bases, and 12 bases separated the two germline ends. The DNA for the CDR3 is TGTGCCAGCAGCGTAGAACCGGGGAGAGTGAACACTGAAGCTTTCTTT. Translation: CASSVEPGRVNTEAFF.

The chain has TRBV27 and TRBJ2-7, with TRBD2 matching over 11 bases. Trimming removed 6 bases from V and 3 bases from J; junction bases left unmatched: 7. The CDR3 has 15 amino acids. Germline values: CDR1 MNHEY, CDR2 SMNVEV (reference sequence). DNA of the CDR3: TGTGCCAGCAGGCCACTAGCGGGAGTGAACTACGAGCAGTACTTC. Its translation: CASRPLAGVNYEQYF.

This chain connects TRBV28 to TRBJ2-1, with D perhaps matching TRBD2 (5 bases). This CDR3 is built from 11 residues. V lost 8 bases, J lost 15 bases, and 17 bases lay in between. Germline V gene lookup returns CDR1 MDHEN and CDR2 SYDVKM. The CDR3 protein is CASRQLVRWFF. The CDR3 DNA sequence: TGTGCCAGCCGTCAACTAGTGCGGTGGTTCTTC.

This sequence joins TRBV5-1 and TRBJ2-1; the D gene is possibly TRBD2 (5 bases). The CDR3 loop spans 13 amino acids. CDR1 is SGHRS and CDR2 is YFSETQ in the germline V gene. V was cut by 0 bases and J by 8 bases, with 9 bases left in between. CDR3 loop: CASSLGGLDEQFF. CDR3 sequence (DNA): TGCGCCAGCAGCTTGGGAGGACTCGATGAGCAGTTCTTC.

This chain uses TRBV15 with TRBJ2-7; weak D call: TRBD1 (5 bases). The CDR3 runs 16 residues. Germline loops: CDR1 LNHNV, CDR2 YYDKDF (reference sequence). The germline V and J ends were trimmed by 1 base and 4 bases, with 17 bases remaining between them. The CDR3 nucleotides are TGTGCCACCAGCAGAGGTGTCGCCGAAGGGGCATACGAGCAGTACTTC. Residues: CATSRGVAEGAYEQYF.

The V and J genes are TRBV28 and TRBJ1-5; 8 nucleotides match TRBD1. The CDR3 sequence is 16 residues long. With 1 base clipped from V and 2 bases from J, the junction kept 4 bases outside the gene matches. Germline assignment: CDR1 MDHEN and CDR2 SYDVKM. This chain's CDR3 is CASSLSSGQGNQPQHF. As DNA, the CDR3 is TGTGCCAGCAGTTTATCCTCGGGACAGGGCAATCAGCCCCAGCATTTT.

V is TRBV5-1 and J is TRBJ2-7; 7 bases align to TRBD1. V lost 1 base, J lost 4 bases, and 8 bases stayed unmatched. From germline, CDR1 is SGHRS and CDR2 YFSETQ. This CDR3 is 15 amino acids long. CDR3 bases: TGCGCCAGCAGCTTGACAGGGGAAGAAAGTTACGAGCAGTACTTC. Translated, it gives CASSLTGEESYEQYF.

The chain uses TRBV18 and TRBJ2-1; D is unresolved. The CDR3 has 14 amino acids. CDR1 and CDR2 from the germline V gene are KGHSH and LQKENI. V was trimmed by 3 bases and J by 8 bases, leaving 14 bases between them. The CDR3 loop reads CASSPEVRAHEQFF. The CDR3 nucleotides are TGTGCCAGCTCACCTGAAGTAAGAGCGCATGAGCAGTTCTTC.